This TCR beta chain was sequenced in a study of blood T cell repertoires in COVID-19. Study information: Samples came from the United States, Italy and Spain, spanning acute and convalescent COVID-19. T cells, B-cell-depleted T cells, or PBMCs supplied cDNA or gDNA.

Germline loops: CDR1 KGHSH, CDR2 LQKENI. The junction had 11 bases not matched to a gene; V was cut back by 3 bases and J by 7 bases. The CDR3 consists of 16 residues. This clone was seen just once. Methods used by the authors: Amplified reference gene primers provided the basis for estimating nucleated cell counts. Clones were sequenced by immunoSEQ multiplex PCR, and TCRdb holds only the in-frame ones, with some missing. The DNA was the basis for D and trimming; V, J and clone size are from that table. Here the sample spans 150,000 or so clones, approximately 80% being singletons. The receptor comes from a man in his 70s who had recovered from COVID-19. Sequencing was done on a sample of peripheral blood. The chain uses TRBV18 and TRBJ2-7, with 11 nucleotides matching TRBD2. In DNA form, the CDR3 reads TGTGCCAGCTCACCGCTGACTAGCGGGATTAGCGGTGAGCAGTACTTC. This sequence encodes CASSPLTSGISGEQYF.